One sample yielded the 13 T cell receptor beta chains listed below, sequenced in a study of shared clonotypes between healthy human individuals. Only in-frame clones appear in the TCRdb table, and some are missing; sequencing was by immunoSEQ multiplex PCR. Among over 850,000 clones listed, around 82% were seen once. Sequenced: memory CD4+ T cells from PBMCs. Subset indicated: CD45RA-negative fraction. Every receptor here comes from a man aged 18 to 29 in good health. Some clones in this sample may be carry-over from other donors' samples.

This chain joins TRBV4-2 and TRBJ1-1; the D is unclear. V dropped 0 bases and J dropped 1 base, with 12 bases sitting between them. The CDR3 extends over 16 amino acids. Germline V gene data show CDR1 as LGHNA and CDR2 as YNFKEQ. This CDR3 is CASSQDRGIENTEAFF. The CDR3 DNA is TGTGCCAGCAGCCAAGATCGAGGCATAGAGAACACTGAAGCTTTCTTT.

The CDR3 DNA reads TGCGCCAGCAGCCCCTCCGGGACACCTACTTTTAACTATGGCTACACCTTC. This encodes CASSPSGTPTFNYGYTF. This chain uses TRBV5-1 with TRBJ1-2; a possible D gene is TRBD1 (6 bases). The CDR3 spans 17 residues. Per germline, CDR1 SGHRS and CDR2 YFSETQ. V was trimmed by 4 bases and J by 1 base, leaving 20 bases between them.

The genes are TRBV7-2 and TRBJ2-7; no firm D call. Trimming removed 3 bases at V and 6 bases at J, with 18 bases between. Germline values: CDR1 SGHTA, CDR2 FQGNSA. This CDR3 contains 15 residues. The CDR3 sequence: CASSLAFRGVGEQYF. CDR3 sequence (DNA): TGTGCCAGCAGCTTGGCCTTTCGTGGGGTAGGCGAGCAGTACTTC. Variable domain in full (rest from reference TRBV7-2 and TRBJ2-7): GAGVSQSPSNKVTEKGKDVELRCDPISGHTALYWYRQSLGQGLEFLIYFQGNSAPDKSGLPSDRFSAERTGGSVSTLTIQRTQQEDSAVYLCASSLAFRGVGEQYFGPGTRLTVT.

V gene TRBV5-6 combines with J gene TRBJ2-3, with D perhaps being TRBD1 or TRBD2 (5 bases each). The germline gives CDR1 SGHDT, CDR2 YYEEEE. The germline V and J ends were trimmed by 2 bases and 8 bases, with 15 bases remaining between them. This CDR3 comprises 14 residues. CDR3 sequence reads: CASSFQGRRGTQYF. CDR3 in DNA: TGTGCCAGCAGCTTTCAGGGACGAAGGGGTACGCAGTATTTT.

This chain connects TRBV6-5 to TRBJ2-3; a weak D match, TRBD1 (6 bases). CDR1 and CDR2 (germline): MNHEY, SVGAGI. This CDR3 is built from 13 residues. Between the trimmed V and J ends, which lost 7 bases and 9 bases, there was a span of 17 bases. CDR3 protein: CASTPGAFGTQYF. DNA of the CDR3: TGTGCCAGCACCCCAGGGGCCTTTGGGACGCAGTATTTT.

J is TRBJ1-2 and V is TRBV6-1; D is undetermined. V lost 6 bases to trimming and J lost 5 bases, with 4 bases between them. CDR3 size: 10 residues. CDR1 and CDR2 from the germline V gene are MNHNS and SASEGT. The CDR3 DNA reads TGTGCCAGCAGACAGTATGGCTACACCTTC. It yields the protein CASRQYGYTF.

The gene calls are TRBV9 and TRBJ2-5; tentative D call: TRBD2 (5 bases). Trimming stripped 6 bases from V and 5 bases from J, with 20 bases between. Germline CDR1 and CDR2: SGDLS and YYNGEE. CDR3 length: 15 residues. The CDR3 spells CASTQGGLTWETQYF. The CDR3 DNA sequence: TGTGCCAGCACCCAAGGTGGACTCACCTGGGAGACCCAGTACTTC.

The rearrangement uses TRBV6-5 and TRBJ1-2; no reliable D call. V lost 4 bases and J 0 bases, leaving 6 bases between the germline ends. The CDR3 consists of 13 residues. The germline V gene has CDR1 MNHEY and CDR2 SVGAGI. In DNA, the CDR3 is TGTGCCAGCAGTTTGAATCCTAACTATGGCTACACCTTC. As protein: CASSLNPNYGYTF.

This chain joins TRBV9 and TRBJ2-3, with TRBD1 matching over 9 bases. CDR1 is SGDLS and CDR2 is YYNGEE in the germline V gene. The CDR3 runs 15 residues. Trimming removed 0 bases from V and 4 bases from J; junction bases left unmatched: 3. The CDR3 coding sequence is TGTGCCAGCAGCGTAGTGGGACAGGGACCAGATACGCAGTATTTT. Translation: CASSVVGQGPDTQYF.

Concerning this clone itself: At the DNA level, this CDR3 is encoded by other sequences in the same sample as well. The gene calls are TRBV11-3 and TRBJ2-3; D is uncertain. Germline V gene sequence: CDR1 SGHNT, CDR2 YENEEA. V was cut by 4 bases and J by 6 bases, with 8 bases left in between. The CDR3 is 12 residues long. The CDR3 protein is CASSSRWDTQYF. The CDR3 nucleotides read TGTGCCAGCAGCTCCCGTTGGGATACGCAGTATTTT. The full variable domain, rest sourced from reference TRBV11-3 and TRBJ2-3, is EAGVVQSPRYKIIEKKQPVAFWCNPISGHNTLYWYLQNLGQGPELLIRYENEEAVDDSQLPKDRFSAERLKGVDSTLKIQPAELGDSAVYLCASSSRWDTQYFGPGTRLTVL.

The genes are TRBV5-1 and TRBJ1-2, with D perhaps matching TRBD1 (5 bases). Trimming took off 4 bases at V and 3 bases at J, with 16 bases between the two ends. The germline CDR1 and CDR2 sequences are SGHRS and YFSETQ. CDR3 length: 15 amino acids. CDR3 sequence: CASSPLGGSDYGYTF. CDR3 DNA: TGCGCCAGCAGCCCCCTGGGGGGGTCGGACTATGGCTACACCTTC.

As for this clone: A much larger clone is a single base away; this may be a read error. The same CDR3 also results from other DNA sequences found in this sample. The V gene is TRBV28, the J gene TRBJ1-1, with D uncertain. Germline lookup yields CDR1 MDHEN and CDR2 SYDVKM. The CDR3 length is 14 residues. CDR3 amino acids: CASSELAPNTEAFF. CDR3 nucleotides: TGTGCTAGCAGTGAGCTGGCGCCGAACACTGAAGCTTTCTTT. Combining the CDR3 with reference TRBV28 and TRBJ1-1 gives the whole variable domain DVKVTQSSRYLVKRTGEKVFLECVQDMDHENMFWYRQDPGLGLRLIYFSYDVKMKEKGDIPEGYSVSREKKERFSLILESASTNQTSMYLCASSELAPNTEAFFGQGTRLTVV.

This clone was found a few times. V usage is TRBV28 and J usage is TRBJ1-5; possible D gene TRBD1, 5 bases. The CDR3 contains 15 residues. Germline CDR1 MDHEN, CDR2 SYDVKM. The V gene lost 6 bases and the J gene lost 5 bases, with 17 bases spanning the gap. The CDR3 DNA follows: TGTGCCAGCAGCCCCTCGTGGGGGGGAGATCAGCCCCAGCATTTT. This sequence encodes CASSPSWGGDQPQHF.